These 17 T cell receptor beta chains were sequenced from one sample in a study of T cells in Graves' hyperthyroidism and ophthalmopathy. TCR beta CDR3 regions were amplified from RNA. The TCR CDR3 was amplified in a first-round RT-PCR using the HTBI primer set. Each CDR3 protein gets one entry after TCRdb re-called the multiplex PCR reads with MiXCR. The table records about 560,000 distinct CDR3 sequences, around 15% of them present only once. The material sequenced was blood. The receptors were gathered from a woman in her late teens or twenties with Graves' hyperthyroidism.

This clonotype was seen a handful of times. The chain joins TRBV12-3 or TRBV12-4 to TRBJ2-2, with 10 bases aligning to TRBD2. V shed 3 bases and J 6 bases; nucleotides not matched to a gene: 1. This CDR3 spans 14 amino acids. The CDR3 here is CASSFTSGAGELFF. The DNA for the CDR3 is TGTGCCAGCAGTTTTACTAGCGGGGCCGGGGAGCTGTTTTTT.

The CDR3 loop is CASSPPGYGNQPQHF. The DNA for the CDR3 is TGTGCCAGCAGCCCACCCGGGTATGGCAATCAGCCCCAGCATTTT. The J gene is TRBJ1-5, the V gene TRBV7-2; D remains unclear. This CDR3 comprises 15 residues. Germline V gene lookup returns CDR1 SGHTA and CDR2 FQGNSA. Between the trimmed V and J ends, which lost 5 bases and 2 bases, there was a span of 13 bases. The complete variable domain, with remaining parts taken from reference TRBV7-2 and TRBJ1-5, reads GAGVSQSPSNKVTEKGKDVELRCDPISGHTALYWYRQSLGQGLEFLIYFQGNSAPDKSGLPSDRFSAERTGGSVSTLTIQRTQQEDSAVYLCASSPPGYGNQPQHFGDGTRLSIL.

This clonotype has at least ten counts. This chain's CDR3 is CASSLRETYGYTF. CDR3 nucleotides: TGTGCCAGCAGTTTACGGGAGACCTATGGCTACACCTTC. This chain uses TRBV12-3 or TRBV12-4 with TRBJ1-2; D is unclear. The CDR3 is made up of 13 amino acids. V was clipped by 2 bases and J by 4 bases, with 8 bases between them.

The rearrangement uses TRBV6-9 and TRBJ1-5; no clear D gene. CDR1 MNHGY and CDR2 SVAAGI come from the germline V gene. Deletions cut 3 bases from V and 12 bases from J, with 12 bases between. The CDR3 is made up of 12 amino acids. The CDR3 nucleotides are TGTGCCAGCAGTTACCAACAAGGAATCCAGCATTTT. Protein product: CASSYQQGIQHF.

This clonotype has ten or more counts. The CDR3 sequence is CASSPQANTEAFF. CDR3 coding DNA: TGTGCCAGCTCACCTCAAGCGAACACTGAAGCTTTCTTT. The chain joins TRBV18 to TRBJ1-1; unclear D gene. V was shortened by 3 bases and J by 1 base, with 6 bases between the two germline ends. CDR1 and CDR2 from the germline V gene are KGHSH and LQKENI. CDR3 size: 13 residues. Full variable domain (rest looked up from reference TRBV18 and TRBJ1-1): NAGVMQNPRHLVRRRGQEARLRCSPMKGHSHVYWYRQLPEEGLKFMVYLQKENIIDESGMPKERFSAEFPKEGPSILRIQQVVRGDSAAYFCASSPQANTEAFFGQGTRLTVV.

This clonotype turned up a few times. This chain links TRBV20-1 with TRBJ2-2, with D unclear. Trimming took off 2 bases at V and 1 base at J, with 14 bases between the two ends. CDR1 and CDR2 from the germline V gene are DFQATT and SNEGSKA (reference sequence). This CDR3 spans 16 amino acids. The CDR3 nucleotides are TGCAGTGCTAGACTTGCTGGGCGTCAGAACACCGGGGAGCTGTTTTTT. This gives the protein CSARLAGRQNTGELFF.

This clonotype came up many times. CDR3 sequence reads: CSARDPSTSGGGTDTQYF. As DNA, the CDR3 is TGCAGTGCTAGGGATCCATCGACTAGCGGGGGCGGGACAGATACGCAGTATTTT. J is TRBJ2-3 and V is TRBV20-1, with TRBD2 matching 12 bases. The trim removed 3 bases at V and 3 bases at J, leaving 13 bases unmatched. There are 18 residues in the CDR3. CDR1 is DFQATT, CDR2 SNEGSKA, per germline (reference sequence).

This clonotype was detected only a few times. A much bigger clone sits one base away, suggesting this may be a read error. The rearrangement joins TRBV6-1 to TRBJ2-1, with D uncertain. TRBJ2-7 explains the end of the DNA better; the J call may be wrong. Germline V gives CDR1 MNHNS, CDR2 SASEGT. CDR3 length: 17 residues. This CDR3 is CASSPLGLGGSYNEQYF. The CDR3 DNA reads TGTGCCAGCAGTCCCCTGGGATTAGGCGGCTCCTACAATGAGCAGTACTTC.

V is TRBV20-1 and J is TRBJ1-4; D is unresolved. The germline V gene encodes CDR1 DFQATT and CDR2 SNEGSKA (reference sequence). The length of the CDR3 is 13 residues. Trimming cost V 6 bases and J 10 bases, with 18 bases left between them. CDR3 residues: CSAIAPYELKLFF. CDR3 in DNA: TGCAGTGCGATAGCTCCGTATGAACTAAAACTGTTTTTT.

This clonotype was seen ten or more times. The chain has TRBV11-2 and TRBJ1-2; 8 positions match TRBD1. This CDR3 contains 15 residues. V dropped 1 base and J dropped 5; count of bases not matched to a gene: 6. Germline loops: CDR1 SGHAT, CDR2 FQNNGV. CDR3 DNA sequence: TGTGCCAGCAGCTTAGGAGGGGGGACAGGATATGGCTACACCTTC. Protein sequence: CASSLGGGTGYGYTF. Supplemented by reference TRBV11-2 and TRBJ1-2, the full variable domain reads EAGVAQSPRYKIIEKRQSVAFWCNPISGHATLYWYQQILGQGPKLLIQFQNNGVVDDSQLPKDRFSAERLKGVDSTLKIQPAKLEDSAVYLCASSLGGGTGYGYTFGSGTRLTVV.

The table lists this clonotype with many counts. This chain joins TRBV2 and TRBJ1-5; 8 bases agree with TRBD1. The CDR3 has 14 residues. The germline CDR1 and CDR2 sequences are SNHLY and FYNNEI. Trimming removed 7 bases from V and 2 bases from J; junction bases left unmatched: 4. This CDR3 is CASKSTGGNQPQHF. CDR3 nucleotides: TGTGCCAGCAAGTCGACAGGGGGCAATCAGCCCCAGCATTTT.

This clonotype was observed a few times. The chain combines TRBV6-1 with TRBJ1-2; 9 positions agree with TRBD1. Germline V gives CDR1 MNHNS, CDR2 SASEGT. CDR3 length equals 14 residues. V shed 4 bases and J 6 bases; nucleotides not matched to a gene: 6. The CDR3 is CASSGGTGWDGYTF. CDR3 in DNA: TGTGCCAGCAGTGGGGGGACAGGGTGGGATGGCTACACCTTC.

The CDR3 sequence is CASSRGGTLQETQYF. CDR3 nucleotide sequence: TGTGCCAGCTCACGGGGAGGGACACTCCAAGAGACCCAGTACTTC. V and J are TRBV18 and TRBJ2-5; TRBD2 might be the D (7 bases). Trimming cost V 4 bases and J 1 base, with 13 bases left between them. This CDR3 is built from 15 residues. The V gene's germline CDR1 is KGHSH and CDR2 LQKENI.

In nucleotides, the CDR3 is TGTGCCAGCAGCCCCCCCGTGAACACCGGGGAGCTGTTTTTT. Translation: CASSPPVNTGELFF. The V gene is TRBV3-1, the J gene TRBJ2-2; D is unresolved. V was clipped by 4 bases and J by 1 base, with 7 bases between them. The CDR3 is 14 amino acids. Germline V lookup: CDR1 LGHDT, CDR2 YNNKEL (reference sequence).

The V call is TRBV29-1, the J call TRBJ2-3; D unclear. This CDR3 contains 13 residues. Germline lookup yields CDR1 SQVTM and CDR2 ANQGSEA. Trimming took off 1 base at V and 2 bases at J, with 7 bases between the two ends. The CDR3 DNA reads as TGCAGCGTTGAAGGCCTATTCACAGATACGCAGTATTTT. As protein: CSVEGLFTDTQYF.

This clonotype was seen a single time. The chain uses TRBV3-1 and TRBJ2-3; maybe TRBD1 (6 bases). The CDR3 is 15 amino acids. CDR1 and CDR2 (germline): LGHDT, YNNKEL (reference sequence). Deletions cut 6 bases from V and 6 bases from J, with 19 bases between. For the CDR3, the DNA is TGTGCCAGCAGATCACTCGACAGGCCGGCGGATACGCAGTATTTT. It specifies CASRSLDRPADTQYF.

The chain uses TRBV5-1 and TRBJ2-5, with 12 bases lining up with TRBD2. The trim removed 1 base at V and 5 bases at J, leaving 12 bases unmatched. The CDR3 sequence is 18 residues long. Germline values: CDR1 SGHRS, CDR2 YFSETQ. CDR3 amino acids: CASSLSASGRARGETQYF. In DNA, the CDR3 is TGCGCCAGCAGCTTGAGTGCTAGCGGGAGGGCCAGGGGCGAGACCCAGTACTTC.